The 5 T cell receptor beta chains below all came from one sample that was sequenced in a study of graft-versus-host responses after intestinal transplantation. Libraries were prepared by immunoSEQ multiplex PCR; TCRdb keeps only in-frame clonotypes and omits some of them. The sample consists of about 47,000 clones, approximately 94% of them appearing once. This material consisted of PBMCs, taken approximately 360 days after intestinal transplant. These receptors were collected from a human patient who received an intestinal transplant, so some T cells may come from the graft donor.

J is TRBJ1-2 and V is TRBV7-9; no firm D call. Trimming took off 1 base at V and 8 bases at J, with 11 bases between the two ends. The CDR3 is made up of 13 amino acids. Germline CDR1 SEHNR, CDR2 FQNEAQ (reference sequence). In DNA, the CDR3 is TGTGCCAGCAGCTTAGGCGAGATGAGAGGCTACACCTTC. The encoded protein is CASSLGEMRGYTF.

The chain is built from TRBV19 and TRBJ1-2; 8 bases align to TRBD1. The junction had 4 bases not matched to a gene; V was cut back by 1 base and J by 6 bases. Germline lookup yields CDR1 LNHDA and CDR2 SQIVND (reference sequence). The CDR3 runs 14 residues. CDR3 sequence: CASSIGDRIDGYTF. The DNA for the CDR3 is TGTGCCAGTAGTATAGGGGACAGGATAGATGGCTACACCTTC.

The J gene is TRBJ1-6, the V gene TRBV11-1, with D perhaps matching TRBD1 (6 bases). Germline values: CDR1 SGHAT, CDR2 FQDESV (reference sequence). The CDR3 extends over 16 amino acids. V was shortened by 1 base and J by 10 bases, with 17 bases between the two germline ends. CDR3 region: CASSLDWGAVFSPLHF. Written as DNA, the CDR3 is TGTGCCAGCAGCTTAGATTGGGGGGCTGTTTTCTCACCCCTCCACTTT.

The chain carries TRBV19 and TRBJ2-1; TRBD2 agrees at 10 bases. V shed 7 bases, J shed 10 bases, and the junction held 7 bases outside the gene matches. The germline CDR1 and CDR2 sequences are LNHDA and SQIVND (reference sequence). The CDR3 contains 13 residues. The CDR3 loop reads CASKAGGPGEQFF. CDR3 in DNA: TGTGCCAGTAAAGCGGGGGGGCCTGGAGAGCAGTTCTTC.

The CDR3 here is CASSSNYGQLSKGYTF. In nucleotides, the CDR3 is TGTGCCAGCAGCTCCAACTACGGACAGCTCTCGAAAGGCTACACCTTC. The gene calls are TRBV7-9 and TRBJ1-2, with D perhaps matching TRBD1 (6 bases). The V and J ends lost 4 bases and 8 bases respectively, with 23 bases between them. The CDR3 has 16 amino acids. Germline lookup yields CDR1 SEHNR and CDR2 FQNEAQ (reference sequence).